This T cell receptor (beta chain) was captured by sequencing in a study of response to subunit inactivated influenza vaccine. TCRdb analysed the RT-PCR reads with MiXCR anew, one entry per CDR3 protein. The table lists a few hundred thousand distinct CDR3 sequences, around 13% of them singletons, with approximately 12% in the top ten. This CDR3 is built from 14 residues. V dropped 7 bases and J dropped 4 bases, with 13 bases sitting between them. The study, taken as a whole, reports: Authors suggested each seasonal flu vaccination may recruit only limited numbers of new T cells.

In regard to this clonotype: Its antigen is not identified.

Sequencing was performed on PBMCs from blood, taken approximately 12 days after vaccination. This sequence was found in a man over 45 who received an inactivated influenza vaccine. V usage is TRBV12-3 or TRBV12-4 and J usage is TRBJ2-2, with D possibly being TRBD1 or TRBD2 (5 bases each). CDR3 loop: CASNRGPGTGELFF. In DNA form, the CDR3 reads TGTGCCAGCAACCGGGGACCGGGCACCGGGGAGCTGTTTTTT.